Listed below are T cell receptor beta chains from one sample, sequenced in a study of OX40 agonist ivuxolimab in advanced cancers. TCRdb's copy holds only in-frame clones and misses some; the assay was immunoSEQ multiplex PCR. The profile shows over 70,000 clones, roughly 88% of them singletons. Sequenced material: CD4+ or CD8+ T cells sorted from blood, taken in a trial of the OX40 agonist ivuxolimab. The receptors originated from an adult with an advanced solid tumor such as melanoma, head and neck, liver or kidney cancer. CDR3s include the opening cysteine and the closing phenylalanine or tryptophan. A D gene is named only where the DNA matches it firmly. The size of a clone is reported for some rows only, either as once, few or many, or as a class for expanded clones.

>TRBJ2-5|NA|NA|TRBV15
TGTGCCACCAGCAGAACGGGGACCAGGGAGACCCAGTACTTC
CATSRTGTRETQYF
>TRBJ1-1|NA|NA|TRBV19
TGTGCCAGTAGGCCATCGGGCAGAATGAACACTGAAGCTTTCTTT
CASRPSGRMNTEAFF
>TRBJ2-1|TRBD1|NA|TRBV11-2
TGTGCCAGCAGCTTAGGGACAGGACAGGGAAACTACAATGAGCAGTTCTTC
CASSLGTGQGNYNEQFF
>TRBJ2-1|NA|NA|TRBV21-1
TGTGCCAGCAGCAAATGGAGCTCCTACAATGAGCAGTTCTTC
CASSKWSSYNEQFF
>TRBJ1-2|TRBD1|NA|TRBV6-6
TGTGCCAGCAGTTACCCCGCCCCGGGACAGGGCGGAAGCTACACCTTC
CASSYPAPGQGGSYTF
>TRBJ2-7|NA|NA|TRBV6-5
TGTGCCAGCAGTTACTCGTCGAGCTCCTACGAGCAGTACTTC
CASSYSSSSYEQYF
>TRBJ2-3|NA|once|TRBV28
TGTGCCAGCAGTTTACAGGGGTCGTCGACAGATACGCAGTATTTT
CASSLQGSSTDTQYF
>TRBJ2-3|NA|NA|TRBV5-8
TGTGCCAGCAGCTTGGGGTCTTCGAGTGCCACAGATACGCAGTATTTT
CASSLGSSSATDTQYF
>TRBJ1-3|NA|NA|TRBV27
TGTGCCAGCAGTTTCCGGCAGGGGCCTGGAAACACCATATATTTT
CASSFRQGPGNTIYF
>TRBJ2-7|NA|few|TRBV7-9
TGTGCCAGCAGCTTACTCTGGGACGACGAGCAGTACTTC
CASSLLWDDEQYF
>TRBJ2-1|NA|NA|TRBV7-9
TGTGCCAGCAGCTTAGGAGGGAGTAGATCCTACAATGAGCAGTTCTTC
CASSLGGSRSYNEQFF
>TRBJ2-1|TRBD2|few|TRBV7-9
TGTGCCAGCAGCCCGTCACCGGGAGGGTCCAATGAGCAGTTCTTC
CASSPSPGGSNEQFF
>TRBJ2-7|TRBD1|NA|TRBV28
TGTGCCAGCAGCTCCGGGACAGAGAGACCTTACGAGCAGTACTTC
CASSSGTERPYEQYF
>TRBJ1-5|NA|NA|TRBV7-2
TGTGCCAGCAGTCCCGGCGGACTTAGCAATCAGCCCCAGCATTTT
CASSPGGLSNQPQHF
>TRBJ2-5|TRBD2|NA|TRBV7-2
TGTGCCAGCAGCTCGGGACTAGCGGGAGGTCGGGAGACCCAGTACTTC
CASSSGLAGGRETQYF
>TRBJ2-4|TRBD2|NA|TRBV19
TGTGCCAGTAGTGGACTAGCGGGAGCCATGCGAAACATTCAGTACTTC
CASSGLAGAMRNIQYF
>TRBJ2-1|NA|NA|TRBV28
TGTGCCAGCAGTTTGGTAGGGGCTTTCGGCAATGAGCAGTTCTTC
CASSLVGAFGNEQFF
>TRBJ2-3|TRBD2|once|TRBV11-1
TGTGCCAGCAGCCCCAGGACTAGCGGGAGTAGGGCAGATACGCAGTATTTT
CASSPRTSGSRADTQYF
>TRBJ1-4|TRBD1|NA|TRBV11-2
TGTGCCAGCAGCTTAGGACAGGGAAGAGAAAAACTGTTTTTT
CASSLGQGREKLFF
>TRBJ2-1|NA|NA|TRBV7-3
TGTGCCAGCAGTGACACATTAGGGGCCCAGCAGTTCTTC
CASSDTLGAQQFF